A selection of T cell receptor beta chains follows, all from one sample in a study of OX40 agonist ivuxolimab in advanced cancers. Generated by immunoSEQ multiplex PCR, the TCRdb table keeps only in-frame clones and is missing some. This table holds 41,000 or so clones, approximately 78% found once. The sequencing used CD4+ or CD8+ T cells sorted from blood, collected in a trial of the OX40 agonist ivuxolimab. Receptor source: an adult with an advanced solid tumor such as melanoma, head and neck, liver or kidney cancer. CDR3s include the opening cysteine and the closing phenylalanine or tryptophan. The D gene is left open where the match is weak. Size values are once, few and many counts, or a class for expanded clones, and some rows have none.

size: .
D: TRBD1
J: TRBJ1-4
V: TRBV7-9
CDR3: CASSLGDREMRREKLFF
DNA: TGTGCCAGCAGCTTAGGAGACAGGGAGATGCGACGCGAAAAACTGTTTTTT

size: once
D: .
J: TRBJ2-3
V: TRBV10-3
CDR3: CAISDEGAATDTQYF
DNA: TGTGCCATCAGTGATGAGGGTGCAGCGACAGATACGCAGTATTTT

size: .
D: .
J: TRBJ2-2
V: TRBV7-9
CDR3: CASGSGGVTGELFF
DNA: TGTGCCAGCGGTTCAGGAGGGGTTACCGGGGAGCTGTTTTTT

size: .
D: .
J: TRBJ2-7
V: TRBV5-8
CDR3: CASSLSMFSTYEQYF
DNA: TGTGCCAGCAGCTTGTCGATGTTCTCTACCTACGAGCAGTACTTC

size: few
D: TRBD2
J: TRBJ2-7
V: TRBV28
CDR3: CASSTGTRPYEQYF
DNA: TGTGCCAGCAGCACCGGGACTAGACCCTACGAGCAGTACTTC

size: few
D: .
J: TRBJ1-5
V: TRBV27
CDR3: CASSPTNSYNQPQHF
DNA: TGTGCCAGCAGTCCGACAAACAGCTACAATCAGCCCCAGCATTTT

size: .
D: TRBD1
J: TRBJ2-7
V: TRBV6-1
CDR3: CASRRGTGVSEQYF
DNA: TGTGCCAGCAGGAGAGGGACAGGGGTCAGCGAGCAGTACTTC

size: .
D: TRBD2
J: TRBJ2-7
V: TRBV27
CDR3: CASRERGGPFEQYF
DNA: TGTGCCAGCAGGGAGCGGGGGGGTCCTTTTGAGCAGTACTTC

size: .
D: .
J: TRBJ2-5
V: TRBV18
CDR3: CASSRGVQETQYF
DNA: TGTGCCAGCTCACGGGGGGTACAAGAGACCCAGTACTTC

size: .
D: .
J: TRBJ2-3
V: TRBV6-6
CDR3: CASSTPGDTQYF
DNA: TGTGCCAGCAGTACCCCGGGGGATACGCAGTATTTT

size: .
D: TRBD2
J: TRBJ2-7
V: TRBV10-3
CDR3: CAISDTGGNYEQYF
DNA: TGTGCCATCAGTGATACGGGGGGAAACTACGAGCAGTACTTC